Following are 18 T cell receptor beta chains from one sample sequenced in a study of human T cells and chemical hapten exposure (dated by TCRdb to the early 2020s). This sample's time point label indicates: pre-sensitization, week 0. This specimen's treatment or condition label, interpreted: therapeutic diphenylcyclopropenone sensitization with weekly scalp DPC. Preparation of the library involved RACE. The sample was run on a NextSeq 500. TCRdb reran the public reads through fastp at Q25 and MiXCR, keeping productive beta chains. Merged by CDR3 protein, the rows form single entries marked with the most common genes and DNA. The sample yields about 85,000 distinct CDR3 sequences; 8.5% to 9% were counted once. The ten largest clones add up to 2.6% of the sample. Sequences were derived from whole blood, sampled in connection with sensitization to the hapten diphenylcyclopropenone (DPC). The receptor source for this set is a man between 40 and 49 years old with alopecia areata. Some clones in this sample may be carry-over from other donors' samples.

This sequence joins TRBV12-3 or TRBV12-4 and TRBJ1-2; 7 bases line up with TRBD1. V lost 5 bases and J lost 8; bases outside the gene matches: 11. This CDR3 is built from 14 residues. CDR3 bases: TGTGCCAGCAGTCCTACCCCCAGGGGGAACGGCTACACCTTC. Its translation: CASSPTPRGNGYTF.

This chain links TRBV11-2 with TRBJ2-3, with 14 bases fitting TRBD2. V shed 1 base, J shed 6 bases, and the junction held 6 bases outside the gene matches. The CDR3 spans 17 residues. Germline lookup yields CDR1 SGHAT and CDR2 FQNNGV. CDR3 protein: CASSLAGTSGSMDTQYF. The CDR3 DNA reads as TGTGCCAGCAGCTTAGCCGGGACTAGCGGGAGTATGGATACGCAGTATTTT.

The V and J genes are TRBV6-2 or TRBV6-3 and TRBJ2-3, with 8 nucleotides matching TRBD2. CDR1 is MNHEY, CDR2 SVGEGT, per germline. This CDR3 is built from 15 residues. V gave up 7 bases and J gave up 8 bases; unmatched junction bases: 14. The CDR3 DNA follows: TGTGCCAGCACTCGATCGACTAGCGAGTATGGTACGCAGTATTTT. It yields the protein CASTRSTSEYGTQYF.

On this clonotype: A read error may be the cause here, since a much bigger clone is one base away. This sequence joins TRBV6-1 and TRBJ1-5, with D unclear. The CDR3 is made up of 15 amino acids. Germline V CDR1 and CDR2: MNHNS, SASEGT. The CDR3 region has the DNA TGTGACAGCGAGGATCACCTCACCCTCAATCAGCCCCAGCATTTT. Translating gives CDSEDHLTLNQPQHF.

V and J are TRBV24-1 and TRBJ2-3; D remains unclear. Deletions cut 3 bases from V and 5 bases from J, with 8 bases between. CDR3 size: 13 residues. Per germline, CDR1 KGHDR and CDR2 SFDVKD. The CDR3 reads CATSDPHRDTQYF. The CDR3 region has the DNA TGTGCCACCAGTGATCCACATCGAGATACGCAGTATTTT.

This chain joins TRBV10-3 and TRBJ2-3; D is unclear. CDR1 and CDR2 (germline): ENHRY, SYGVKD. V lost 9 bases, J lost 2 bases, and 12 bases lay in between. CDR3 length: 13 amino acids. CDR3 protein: CAITRVDTDTQYF. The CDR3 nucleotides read TGTGCCATAACTCGGGTAGACACAGATACGCAGTATTTT.

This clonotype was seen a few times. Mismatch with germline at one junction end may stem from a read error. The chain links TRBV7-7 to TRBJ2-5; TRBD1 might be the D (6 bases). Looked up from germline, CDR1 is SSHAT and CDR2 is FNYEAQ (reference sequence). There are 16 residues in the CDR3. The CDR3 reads CASSQEAGQPLETQYF. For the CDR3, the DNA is TGTGCTAGCAGCCAAGAAGCTGGACAGCCCTTGGAGACCCAGTACTTC.

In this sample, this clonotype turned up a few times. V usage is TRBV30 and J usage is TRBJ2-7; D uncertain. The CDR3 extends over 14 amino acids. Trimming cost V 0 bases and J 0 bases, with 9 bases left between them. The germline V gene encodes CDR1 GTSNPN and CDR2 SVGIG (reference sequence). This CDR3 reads CAWSVQIPSYEQYF. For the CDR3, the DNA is TGTGCCTGGAGTGTCCAGATCCCCTCCTACGAGCAGTACTTC.

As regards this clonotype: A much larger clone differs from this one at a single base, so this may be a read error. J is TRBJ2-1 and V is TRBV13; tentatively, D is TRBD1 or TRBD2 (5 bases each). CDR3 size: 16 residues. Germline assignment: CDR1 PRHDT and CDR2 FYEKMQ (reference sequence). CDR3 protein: CSSSLAVLGVGNEQFF. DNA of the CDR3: TGTTCCAGCAGCTTAGCCGTCCTGGGGGTCGGCAATGAGCAGTTCTTC.

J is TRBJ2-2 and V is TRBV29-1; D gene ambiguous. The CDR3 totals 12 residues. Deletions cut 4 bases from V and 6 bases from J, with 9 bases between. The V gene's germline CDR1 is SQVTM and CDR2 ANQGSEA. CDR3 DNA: TGCAGCGTTGGTCCGAAGGCCGGGGAGCTGTTTTTT. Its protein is CSVGPKAGELFF.

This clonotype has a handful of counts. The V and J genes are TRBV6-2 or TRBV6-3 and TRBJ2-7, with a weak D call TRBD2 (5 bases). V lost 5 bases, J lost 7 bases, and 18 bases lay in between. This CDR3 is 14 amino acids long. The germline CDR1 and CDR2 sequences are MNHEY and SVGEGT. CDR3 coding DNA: TGTGCCAGCAGTCACGAGACGCCCCCGGGGGAGCAGTACTTC. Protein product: CASSHETPPGEQYF.

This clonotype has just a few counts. CDR3 amino acids: CASANRGSGNTIYF. The CDR3 region has the DNA TGTGCCAGCGCAAACCGGGGATCGGGAAACACCATATATTTT. The V call is TRBV7-9, the J call TRBJ1-3; D uncertain. Germline-derived CDR1 and CDR2 are SEHNR and FQNEAQ (reference sequence). This CDR3 is 14 amino acids long. Trimming removed 8 bases from V and 4 bases from J, with 15 bases in between.

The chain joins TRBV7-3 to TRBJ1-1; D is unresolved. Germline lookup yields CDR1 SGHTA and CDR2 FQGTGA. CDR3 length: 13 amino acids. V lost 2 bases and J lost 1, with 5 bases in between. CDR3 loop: CASSLQQNTEAFF. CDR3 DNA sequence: TGTGCCAGCAGCTTACAACAGAACACTGAAGCTTTCTTT.

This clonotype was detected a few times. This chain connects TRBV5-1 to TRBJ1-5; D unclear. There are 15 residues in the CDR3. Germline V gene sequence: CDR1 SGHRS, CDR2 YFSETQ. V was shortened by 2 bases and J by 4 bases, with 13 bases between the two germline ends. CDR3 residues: CASSLSGMVNQPQHF. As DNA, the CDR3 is TGCGCCAGCAGCTTATCGGGGATGGTTAATCAGCCCCAGCATTTT.

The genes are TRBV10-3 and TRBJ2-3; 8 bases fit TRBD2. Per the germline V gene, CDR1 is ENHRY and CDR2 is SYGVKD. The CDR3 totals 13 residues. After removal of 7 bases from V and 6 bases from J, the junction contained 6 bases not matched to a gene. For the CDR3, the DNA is TGTGCCATCATGGCGGGAGGTCTTGATACGCAGTATTTT. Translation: CAIMAGGLDTQYF.

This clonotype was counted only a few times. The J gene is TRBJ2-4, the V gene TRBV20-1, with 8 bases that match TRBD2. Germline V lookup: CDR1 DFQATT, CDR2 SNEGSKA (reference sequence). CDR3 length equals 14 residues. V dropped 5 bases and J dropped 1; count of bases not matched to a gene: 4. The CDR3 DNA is TGCAGTGCTTCGACTAGCGCTGCCAAAAACATTCAGTACTTC. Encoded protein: CSASTSAAKNIQYF.

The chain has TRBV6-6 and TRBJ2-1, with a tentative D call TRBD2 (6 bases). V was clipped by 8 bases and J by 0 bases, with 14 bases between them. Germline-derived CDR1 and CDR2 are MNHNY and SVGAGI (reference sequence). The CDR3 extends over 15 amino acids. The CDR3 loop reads CASGGRRASYNEQFF. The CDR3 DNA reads TGTGCCAGCGGAGGGCGGCGCGCCTCCTACAATGAGCAGTTCTTC.

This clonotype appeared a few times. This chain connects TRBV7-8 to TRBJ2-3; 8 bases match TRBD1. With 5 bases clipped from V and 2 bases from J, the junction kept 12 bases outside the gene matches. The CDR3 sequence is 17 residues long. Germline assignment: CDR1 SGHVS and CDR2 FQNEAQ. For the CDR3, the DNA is TGTGCCAGCAGCGGGGGAAGCAGGGGGCGGGACACAGATACGCAGTATTTT. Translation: CASSGGSRGRDTDTQYF. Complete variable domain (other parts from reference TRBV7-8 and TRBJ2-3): GAGVSQSPRYKVAKRGQDVALRCDPISGHVSLFWYQQALGQGPEFLTYFQNEAQLDKSGLPSDRFFAERPEGSVSTLKIQRTQQEDSAVYLCASSGGSRGRDTDTQYFGPGTRLTVL.